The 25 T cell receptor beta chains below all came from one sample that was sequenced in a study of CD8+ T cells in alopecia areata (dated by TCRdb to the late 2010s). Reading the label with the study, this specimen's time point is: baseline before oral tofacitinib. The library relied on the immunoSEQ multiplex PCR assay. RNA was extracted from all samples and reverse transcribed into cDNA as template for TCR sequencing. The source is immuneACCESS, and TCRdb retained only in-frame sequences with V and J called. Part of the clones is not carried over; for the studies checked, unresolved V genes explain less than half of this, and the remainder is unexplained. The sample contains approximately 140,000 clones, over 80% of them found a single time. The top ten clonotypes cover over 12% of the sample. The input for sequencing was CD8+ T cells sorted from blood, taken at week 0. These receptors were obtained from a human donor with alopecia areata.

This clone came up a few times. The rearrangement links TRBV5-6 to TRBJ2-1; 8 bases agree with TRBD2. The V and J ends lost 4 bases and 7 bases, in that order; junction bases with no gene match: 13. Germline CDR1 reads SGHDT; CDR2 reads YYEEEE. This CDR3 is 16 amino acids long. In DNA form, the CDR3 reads TGTGCCAGCAGCGGGACCGGGACTAGGCCGTTGAATGAGCAGTTCTTC. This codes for CASSGTGTRPLNEQFF. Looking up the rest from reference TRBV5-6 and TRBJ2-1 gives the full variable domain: DAGVTQSPTHLIKTRGQQVTLRCSPKSGHDTVSWYQQALGQGPQFIFQYYEEEERQRGNFPDRFSGHQFPNYSSELNVNALLLGDSALYLCASSGTGTRPLNEQFFGPGTRLTVL.

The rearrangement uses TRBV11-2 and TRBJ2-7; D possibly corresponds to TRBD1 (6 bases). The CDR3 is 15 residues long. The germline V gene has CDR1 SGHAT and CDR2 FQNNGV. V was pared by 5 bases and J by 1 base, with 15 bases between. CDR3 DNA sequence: TGTGCCAGCAGCAGCGCGGCACAGGGATCCTACGAGCAGTACTTC. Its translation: CASSSAAQGSYEQYF.

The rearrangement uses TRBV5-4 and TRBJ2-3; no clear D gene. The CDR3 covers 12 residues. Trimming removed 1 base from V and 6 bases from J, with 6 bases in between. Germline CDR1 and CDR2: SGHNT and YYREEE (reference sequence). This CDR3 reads CASSLRSDTQYF. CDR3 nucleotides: TGTGCCAGCAGCTTGCGCTCGGATACGCAGTATTTT.

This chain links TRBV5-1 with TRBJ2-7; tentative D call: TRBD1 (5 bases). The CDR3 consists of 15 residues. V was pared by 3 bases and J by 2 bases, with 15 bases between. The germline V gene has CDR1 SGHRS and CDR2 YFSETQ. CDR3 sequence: CASSSFRQPAYEQYF. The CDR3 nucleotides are TGCGCCAGCAGCTCTTTCCGACAGCCCGCCTACGAGCAGTACTTC.

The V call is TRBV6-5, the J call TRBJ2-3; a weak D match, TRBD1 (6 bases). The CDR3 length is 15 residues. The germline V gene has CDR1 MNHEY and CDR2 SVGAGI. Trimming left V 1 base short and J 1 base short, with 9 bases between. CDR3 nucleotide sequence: TGTGCCAGCAGTTACTATTCAGGGGGCACAGATACGCAGTATTTT. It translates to CASSYYSGGTDTQYF.

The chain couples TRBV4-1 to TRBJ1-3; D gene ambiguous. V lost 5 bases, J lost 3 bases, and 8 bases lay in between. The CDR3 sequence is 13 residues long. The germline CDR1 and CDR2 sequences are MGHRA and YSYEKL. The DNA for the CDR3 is TGCGCCAGCAGCTACTCCGGTGGAAACACCATATATTTT. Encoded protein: CASSYSGGNTIYF.

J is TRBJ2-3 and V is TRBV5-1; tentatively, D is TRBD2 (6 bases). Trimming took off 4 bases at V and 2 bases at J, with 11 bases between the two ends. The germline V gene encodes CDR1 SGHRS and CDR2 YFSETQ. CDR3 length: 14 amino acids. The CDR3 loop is CASSPRTITDTQYF. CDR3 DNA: TGCGCCAGCAGCCCACGGACTATCACAGATACGCAGTATTTT. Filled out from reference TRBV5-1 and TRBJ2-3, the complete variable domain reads KAGVTQTPRYLIKTRGQQVTLSCSPISGHRSVSWYQQTPGQGLQFLFEYFSETQRNKGNFPGRFSGRQFSNSRSEMNVSTLELGDSALYLCASSPRTITDTQYFGPGTRLTVL.

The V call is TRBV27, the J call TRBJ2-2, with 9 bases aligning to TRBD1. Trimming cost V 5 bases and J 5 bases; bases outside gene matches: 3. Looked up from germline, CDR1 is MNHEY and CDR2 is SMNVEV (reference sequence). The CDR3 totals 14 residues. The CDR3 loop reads CASSMTGGTGELFF. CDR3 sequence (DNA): TGTGCCAGCAGTATGACAGGGGGGACCGGGGAGCTGTTTTTT.

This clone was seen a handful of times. In DNA form, the CDR3 reads TGTGCCAGCAGCTTAACGAATGAGCAGTTCTTC. This gives the protein CASSLTNEQFF. J is TRBJ2-1 and V is TRBV5-6; no definite D call. Per the germline V gene, CDR1 is SGHDT and CDR2 is YYEEEE. CDR3 length equals 11 residues. Trimming cost V 2 bases and J 7 bases, with 4 bases left between them.

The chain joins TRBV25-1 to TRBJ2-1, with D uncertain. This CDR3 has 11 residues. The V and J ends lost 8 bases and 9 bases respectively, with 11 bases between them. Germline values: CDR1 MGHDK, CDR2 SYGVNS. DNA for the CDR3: TGTGCCAGCGGACCTAGGACTGAGCAGTTCTTC. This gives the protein CASGPRTEQFF.

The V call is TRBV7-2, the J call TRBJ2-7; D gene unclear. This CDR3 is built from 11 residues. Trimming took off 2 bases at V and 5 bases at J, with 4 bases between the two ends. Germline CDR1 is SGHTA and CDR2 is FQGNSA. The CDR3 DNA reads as TGTGCCAGCAGCTTAATCCACGAGCAGTACTTC. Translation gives CASSLIHEQYF.

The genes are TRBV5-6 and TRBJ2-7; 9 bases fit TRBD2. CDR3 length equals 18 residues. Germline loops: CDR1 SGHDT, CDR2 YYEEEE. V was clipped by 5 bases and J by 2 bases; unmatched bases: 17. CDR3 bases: TGTGCCAGCAGACGTGGGACTTTGATAGCGGGGGATACCTACGAGCAGTACTTC. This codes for CASRRGTLIAGDTYEQYF.

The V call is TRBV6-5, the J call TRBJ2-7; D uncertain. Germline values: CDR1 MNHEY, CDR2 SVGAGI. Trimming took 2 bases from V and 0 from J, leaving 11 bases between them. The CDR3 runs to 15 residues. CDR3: CASSYTPGPSYEQYF. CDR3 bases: TGTGCCAGCAGTTACACCCCTGGGCCCTCCTACGAGCAGTACTTC.

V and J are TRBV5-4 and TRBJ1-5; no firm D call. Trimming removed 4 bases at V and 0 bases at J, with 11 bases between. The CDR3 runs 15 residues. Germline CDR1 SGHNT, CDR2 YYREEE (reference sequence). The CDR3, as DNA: TGTGCCAGCAGCCCGGGGATTGATAGCAATCAGCCCCAGCATTTT. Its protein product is CASSPGIDSNQPQHF.

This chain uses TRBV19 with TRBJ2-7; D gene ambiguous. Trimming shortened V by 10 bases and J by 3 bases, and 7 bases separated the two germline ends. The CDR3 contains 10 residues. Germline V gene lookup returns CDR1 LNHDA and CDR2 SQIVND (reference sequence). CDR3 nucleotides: TGTGCCACCGGATACTACGAGCAGTACTTC. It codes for CATGYYEQYF.

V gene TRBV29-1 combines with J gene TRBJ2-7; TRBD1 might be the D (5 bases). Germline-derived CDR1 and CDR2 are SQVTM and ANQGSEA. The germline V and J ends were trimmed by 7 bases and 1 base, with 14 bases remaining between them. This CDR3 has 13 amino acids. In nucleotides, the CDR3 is TGCAGCGCCGCCACAGGATTGTCCTACGAGCAGTACTTC. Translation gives CSAATGLSYEQYF.

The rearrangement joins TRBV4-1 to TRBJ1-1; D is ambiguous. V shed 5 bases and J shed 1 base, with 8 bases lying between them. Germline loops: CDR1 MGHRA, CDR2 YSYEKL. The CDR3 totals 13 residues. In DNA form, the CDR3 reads TGCGCCAGCAGCTTACAGCCGAACACTGAAGCTTTCTTT. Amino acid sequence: CASSLQPNTEAFF.

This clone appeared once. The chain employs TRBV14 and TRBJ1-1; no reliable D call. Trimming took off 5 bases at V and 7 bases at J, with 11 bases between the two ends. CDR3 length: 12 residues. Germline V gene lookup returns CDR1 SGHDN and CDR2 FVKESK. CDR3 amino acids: CASSYGGHEAFF. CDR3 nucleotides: TGTGCCAGCAGCTACGGAGGGCATGAAGCTTTCTTT.

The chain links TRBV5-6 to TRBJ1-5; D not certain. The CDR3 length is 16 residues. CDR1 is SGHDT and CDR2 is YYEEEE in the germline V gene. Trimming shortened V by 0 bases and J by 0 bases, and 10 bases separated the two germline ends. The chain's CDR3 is CASSLVSGFSNQPQHF. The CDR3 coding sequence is TGTGCCAGCAGCTTGGTATCGGGGTTTAGCAATCAGCCCCAGCATTTT. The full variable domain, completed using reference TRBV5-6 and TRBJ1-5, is DAGVTQSPTHLIKTRGQQVTLRCSPKSGHDTVSWYQQALGQGPQFIFQYYEEEERQRGNFPDRFSGHQFPNYSSELNVNALLLGDSALYLCASSLVSGFSNQPQHFGDGTRLSIL.

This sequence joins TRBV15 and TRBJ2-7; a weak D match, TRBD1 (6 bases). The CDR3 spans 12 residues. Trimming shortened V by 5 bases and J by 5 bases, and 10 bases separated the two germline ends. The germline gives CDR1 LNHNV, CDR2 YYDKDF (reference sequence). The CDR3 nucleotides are TGTGCCACCAGCCCAGGGGCCCACGAGCAGTACTTC. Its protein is CATSPGAHEQYF.

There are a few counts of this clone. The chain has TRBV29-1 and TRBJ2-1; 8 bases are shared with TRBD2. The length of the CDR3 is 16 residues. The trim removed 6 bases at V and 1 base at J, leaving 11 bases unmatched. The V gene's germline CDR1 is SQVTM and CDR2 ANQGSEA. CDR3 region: CSVDESGGASYNEQFF. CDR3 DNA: TGCAGCGTGGACGAAAGCGGGGGAGCTTCCTACAATGAGCAGTTCTTC.

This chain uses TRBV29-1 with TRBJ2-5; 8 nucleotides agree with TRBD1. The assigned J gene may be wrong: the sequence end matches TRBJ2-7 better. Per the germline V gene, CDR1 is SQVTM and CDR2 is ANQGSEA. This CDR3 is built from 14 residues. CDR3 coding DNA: TGCAGCGCCGGTCAGGGACAGGATGCCTACGAGCAGTACTTC. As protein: CSAGQGQDAYEQYF.

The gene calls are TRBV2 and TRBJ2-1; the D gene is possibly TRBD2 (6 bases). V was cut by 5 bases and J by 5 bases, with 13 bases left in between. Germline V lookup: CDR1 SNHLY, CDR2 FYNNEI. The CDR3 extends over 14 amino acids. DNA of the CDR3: TGTGCCAGCAGTAGAGAGCGGGCCGACAATGAGCAGTTCTTC. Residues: CASSRERADNEQFF.

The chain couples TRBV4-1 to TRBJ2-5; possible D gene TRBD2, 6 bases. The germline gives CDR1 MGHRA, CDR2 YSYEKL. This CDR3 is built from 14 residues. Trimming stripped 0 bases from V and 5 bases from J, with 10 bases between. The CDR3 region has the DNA TGCGCCAGCAGCCAAGAGGAGGGTGGGGAGACCCAGTACTTC. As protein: CASSQEEGGETQYF.

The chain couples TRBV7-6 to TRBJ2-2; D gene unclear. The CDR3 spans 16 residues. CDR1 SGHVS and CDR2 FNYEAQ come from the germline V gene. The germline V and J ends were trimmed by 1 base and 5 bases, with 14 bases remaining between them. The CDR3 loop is CASSLGPFFGTGELFF. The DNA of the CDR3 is TGTGCCAGCAGCTTAGGTCCCTTTTTTGGGACCGGGGAGCTGTTTTTT.